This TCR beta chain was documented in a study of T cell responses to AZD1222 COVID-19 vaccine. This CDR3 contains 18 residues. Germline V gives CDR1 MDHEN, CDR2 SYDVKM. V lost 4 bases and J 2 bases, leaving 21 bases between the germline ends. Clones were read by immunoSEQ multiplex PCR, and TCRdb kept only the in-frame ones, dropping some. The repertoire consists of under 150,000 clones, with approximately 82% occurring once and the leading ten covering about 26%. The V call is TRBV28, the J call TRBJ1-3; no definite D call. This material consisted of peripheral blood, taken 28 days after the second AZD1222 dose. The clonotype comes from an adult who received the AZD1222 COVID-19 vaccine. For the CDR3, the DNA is TGTGCCAGCAGTTCCCTCGGCTCAGGTGGCTTAACTGGAAACACCATATATTTT. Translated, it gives CASSSLGSGGLTGNTIYF. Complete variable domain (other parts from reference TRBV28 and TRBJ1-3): DVKVTQSSRYLVKRTGEKVFLECVQDMDHENMFWYRQDPGLGLRLIYFSYDVKMKEKGDIPEGYSVSREKKERFSLILESASTNQTSMYLCASSSLGSGGLTGNTIYFGEGSWLTVV.